Here is one T cell receptor (beta chain) with its context. Its antigen is not known. This sample stems from a study of T cell repertoires in cytomegalovirus infection. Study-wide background: From public TCR beta signatures came an indication of both CMV infection and matching HLA type.

TCRdb called the reads again in MiXCR, with one record for every CDR3 protein. The repertoire holds about 440,000 distinct CDR3 sequences, roughly a third seen once, with approximately 13% in the top ten. Study-wide points: Public TCR beta family frequency separated CMV-and-HLA carriers, including in an independent cohort. In two of eight donors, the top clonotype was HLA-C-restricted CMV-specific.

The CDR3 covers 15 residues. V was pared by 2 bases and J by 0 bases, with 10 bases between. Sequencing was done on a sample of PBMCs. This chain joins TRBV12-3 or TRBV12-4 and TRBJ1-1; D uncertain. The clonotype originates from a human donor in good health (CMV status not recorded). Some clones in this sample may be carry-over from other donors' samples. The CDR3 nucleotides read TGTGCCAGCAGTTTAAGAAGGCGATTGAACACTGAAGCTTTCTTT. The encoded protein is CASSLRRRLNTEAFF.